Listed here are 18 T cell receptor beta chains from one sample, sequenced in a study of shared clonotypes between healthy human individuals. Assay: immunoSEQ multiplex PCR; the TCRdb copy retains only in-frame clones and omits some. This table has some 89,000 clones, less than 80% appearing once. The sequencing sample was made of memory CD8+ T cells sorted from blood. Stated subset: CD45RO+ cells pooled with CCR7-negative TemRA cells. The receptors come from a young man in good health.

V is TRBV6-1 and J is TRBJ2-3, with D tentatively TRBD1 or TRBD2 (5 bases each). This CDR3 region has 14 residues. Germline V gives CDR1 MNHNS, CDR2 SASEGT. The germline V and J ends were trimmed by 3 bases and 4 bases, with 11 bases remaining between them. The CDR3 bases are TGTGCCAGCAGTGACTCCAGGGACCCAGATACGCAGTATTTT. The encoded protein is CASSDSRDPDTQYF.

The J gene is TRBJ1-3, the V gene TRBV7-2; D gene ambiguous. V was pared by 1 base and J by 3 bases, with 16 bases between. CDR1 is SGHTA and CDR2 is FQGNSA in the germline V gene. This CDR3 has 17 residues. CDR3 coding DNA: TGTGCCAGCAGCTTAGTAGCAACCGCACGAAGTGGAAACACCATATATTTT. Translating it yields CASSLVATARSGNTIYF.

This chain uses TRBV19 with TRBJ1-2; perhaps TRBD1 as D (6 bases). Germline V lookup: CDR1 LNHDA, CDR2 SQIVND (reference sequence). CDR3 length: 13 amino acids. V lost 7 bases, J lost 4 bases, and 13 bases lay in between. CDR3 residues: CASTRGGTYGYTF. The CDR3 region has the DNA TGTGCCAGTACCCGAGGGGGGACCTATGGCTACACCTTC.

This chain joins TRBV20-1 and TRBJ2-1; possibly TRBD1 for D (6 bases). The CDR3 is made up of 11 amino acids. Germline values: CDR1 DFQATT, CDR2 SNEGSKA (reference sequence). The ends were cut back, 6 bases at V and 7 bases at J, with 10 bases in the middle. CDR3 loop: CSAFRGNEQFF. Here the CDR3 DNA reads TGCAGTGCGTTTAGGGGGAATGAGCAGTTCTTC.

This sequence joins TRBV7-9 and TRBJ2-5; no firm D call. V was cut by 3 bases and J by 4 bases, with 6 bases left in between. CDR3 length: 12 residues. Per the germline V gene, CDR1 is SEHNR and CDR2 is FQNEAQ (reference sequence). Written as DNA, the CDR3 is TGTGCCAGCAGCTTTTTTTCAGAGACCCAGTACTTC. Amino acids: CASSFFSETQYF.

In this sample, this clone turned up a few times. A read error likely explains this, since a far larger clone differs by one base. Other nucleotide sequences in the sample specify the same CDR3. CDR3 loop: CASSGTDYEQYF. DNA of the CDR3: TGTGCCAGTAGTGGGACAGACTACGAGCAGTACTTC. The chain links TRBV19 to TRBJ2-7, with 7 bases fitting TRBD1. Germline lookup yields CDR1 LNHDA and CDR2 SQIVND (reference sequence). The CDR3 runs 12 residues. Trimming at V came to 5 bases and at J to 3 bases, leaving 1 base not matched to a gene.

This rearrangement joins TRBV7-9 to TRBJ2-7; a weak D match, TRBD1 (5 bases). Germline lookup yields CDR1 SEHNR and CDR2 FQNEAQ (reference sequence). V was cut by 5 bases and J by 5 bases, with 19 bases left in between. CDR3 length: 15 residues. CDR3 sequence reads: CASSPPFRWGNEQYF. The CDR3 region has the DNA TGTGCCAGCAGCCCACCGTTTAGGTGGGGCAACGAGCAGTACTTC.

The V and J genes are TRBV2 and TRBJ1-5, with TRBD1 matching 7 bases. The trim removed 8 bases at V and 2 bases at J, leaving 12 bases unmatched. The CDR3 sequence is 16 residues long. In germline, CDR1 is SNHLY, CDR2 FYNNEI. The CDR3 coding sequence is TGTGCCAGCGCCCCCAGGGAGGGGGCACGCAATCAGCCCCAGCATTTT. Translated: CASAPREGARNQPQHF.

V is TRBV28 and J is TRBJ1-2; no clear D gene. CDR3 size: 13 residues. V shed 3 bases and J shed 4 bases, with 9 bases lying between them. Germline lookup yields CDR1 MDHEN and CDR2 SYDVKM. CDR3 in DNA: TGTGCCAGCAGTTTTGGCCCGGGCTATGGCTACACCTTC. Residues: CASSFGPGYGYTF.

The chain recombines TRBV6-5 with TRBJ2-2; D is perhaps TRBD1 (6 bases). Germline V gene sequence: CDR1 MNHEY, CDR2 SVGAGI. The CDR3 runs to 14 residues. V lost 6 bases and J 0 bases, leaving 8 bases between the germline ends. The DNA for the CDR3 is TGTGCCAGCAGAACAGGGCCGAACACCGGGGAGCTGTTTTTT. It codes for CASRTGPNTGELFF.

The chain carries TRBV7-3 and TRBJ2-5; D call uncertain. CDR1 is SGHTA and CDR2 is FQGTGA in the germline V gene. The CDR3 has 14 residues. Trimming stripped 3 bases from V and 2 bases from J, with 10 bases between. CDR3: CASSFNHGQETQYF. CDR3 bases: TGTGCCAGCAGCTTTAACCACGGGCAAGAGACCCAGTACTTC.

The V call is TRBV4-3, the J call TRBJ2-1; no definite D call. This CDR3 has 13 residues. Looked up from germline, CDR1 is LGHNA and CDR2 is YSLEER. Trimming stripped 0 bases from V and 9 bases from J, with 9 bases between. CDR3 region: CASSQDRNLEQFF. The DNA for the CDR3 is TGCGCCAGCAGCCAAGATCGAAATCTTGAGCAGTTCTTC.

The count of this clone is one. The CDR3 loop reads CASRPRDRGRDNEQFF. The CDR3, as DNA: TGCGCCAGCAGACCCCGGGACAGGGGGCGCGACAATGAGCAGTTCTTC. The chain uses TRBV10-1 and TRBJ2-1, with 12 bases identical to TRBD1. The germline V gene encodes CDR1 WNHNN and CDR2 SYGVQD (reference sequence). This CDR3 region has 16 residues. Trimming at V came to 6 bases and at J to 5 bases, leaving 8 bases not matched to a gene.

The chain links TRBV5-1 to TRBJ2-1; the match to TRBD2 covers 10 bases. The CDR3 loop spans 13 amino acids. With 2 bases clipped from V and 9 bases from J, the junction kept 2 bases outside the gene matches. Germline assignment: CDR1 SGHRS and CDR2 YFSETQ. CDR3 in amino acids: CASSFSSGGEQFF. CDR3 bases: TGCGCCAGCAGCTTCTCTAGCGGGGGTGAGCAGTTCTTC.

The chain employs TRBV5-6 and TRBJ2-1, with 9 bases matching TRBD2. Germline assignment: CDR1 SGHDT and CDR2 YYEEEE. The CDR3 sequence is 16 residues long. Trimming removed 0 bases from V and 8 bases from J; junction bases left unmatched: 9. Here the CDR3 reads CASSLAAGGPADEQFF. The CDR3 DNA reads as TGTGCCAGCAGCTTGGCCGCGGGAGGGCCCGCTGATGAGCAGTTCTTC.

Only one count was recorded for this clone. The V call is TRBV9, the J call TRBJ2-7; 12 positions match TRBD1. The trim removed 1 base at V and 6 bases at J, leaving 5 bases unmatched. Per germline, CDR1 SGDLS and CDR2 YYNGEE. This CDR3 has 15 residues. In nucleotides, the CDR3 is TGTGCCAGCAGCGTATATGGGACAGGGGGCGGCGAGCAGTACTTC. Translated, it gives CASSVYGTGGGEQYF.

The V and J genes are TRBV12-5 and TRBJ2-1; D gene uncertain. V shed 6 bases and J shed 4 bases, with 10 bases lying between them. The CDR3 runs 13 residues. CDR1 LGHNT and CDR2 FRNRAP come from the germline V gene. The chain's CDR3 is CASGATPYNEQFF. CDR3 bases: TGTGCTAGTGGGGCGACTCCTTACAATGAGCAGTTCTTC.

The genes are TRBV27 and TRBJ2-7; TRBD2 is a possible D gene (5 bases). V gave up 3 bases and J gave up 0 bases, with 21 bases separating them. The CDR3 sequence is 18 residues long. Germline V gene lookup returns CDR1 MNHEY and CDR2 SMNVEV (reference sequence). CDR3 protein: CASSFAAEGPLSSYEQYF. Here the CDR3 DNA reads TGTGCCAGCAGTTTCGCCGCAGAGGGCCCACTGAGCTCCTACGAGCAGTACTTC.